Each of the 32 T cell receptor beta chains below was sequenced from the same sample in a study of T cell changes during pregnancy in multiple sclerosis. The method was immunoSEQ multiplex PCR; TCRdb's version includes in-frame clones alone and lacks a portion of them. The table records some 40,000 clones, about 94% of them present only once. Source: CD4+ T cells from peripheral blood mononuclear cells, taken in the second trimester of pregnancy. Receptor source: a female donor with multiple sclerosis, enrolled in a pregnancy study.

This chain connects TRBV9 to TRBJ2-7, with D tentatively TRBD1 (6 bases). Germline V gene data show CDR1 as SGDLS and CDR2 as YYNGEE. Trimming pared 1 base from V and 5 bases from J, leaving 13 bases between. The CDR3 totals 14 residues. This CDR3 reads CASSVLSAGDEQYF. The CDR3 DNA reads TGTGCCAGCAGCGTACTGTCTGCAGGGGACGAGCAGTACTTC.

V usage is TRBV28 and J usage is TRBJ2-5, with 9 bases that match TRBD1. The CDR3 sequence is 17 residues long. Germline CDR1 MDHEN, CDR2 SYDVKM. V lost 2 bases and J lost 4; bases outside the gene matches: 11. The CDR3 DNA follows: TGTGCCAGCAGTTTAGCTTATACCCGGGACAGGGTAGAGACCCAGTACTTC. This gives the protein CASSLAYTRDRVETQYF. The complete variable domain, with remaining parts taken from reference TRBV28 and TRBJ2-5, reads DVKVTQSSRYLVKRTGEKVFLECVQDMDHENMFWYRQDPGLGLRLIYFSYDVKMKEKGDIPEGYSVSREKKERFSLILESASTNQTSMYLCASSLAYTRDRVETQYFGPGTRLLVL.

V gene TRBV5-1 combines with J gene TRBJ1-1; TRBD1 is a possible D gene (6 bases). Trimming cost V 3 bases and J 6 bases, with 15 bases left between them. This CDR3 has 14 residues. Germline loops: CDR1 SGHRS, CDR2 YFSETQ. CDR3 nucleotide sequence: TGCGCCAGCAGCTCTATACAGGGACCCCCTGAAGCTTTCTTT. This codes for CASSSIQGPPEAFF. Together with reference TRBV5-1 and TRBJ1-1, the CDR3 gives the full variable domain: KAGVTQTPRYLIKTRGQQVTLSCSPISGHRSVSWYQQTPGQGLQFLFEYFSETQRNKGNFPGRFSGRQFSNSRSEMNVSTLELGDSALYLCASSSIQGPPEAFFGQGTRLTVV.

The genes are TRBV4-3 and TRBJ2-3, with D perhaps TRBD2 (5 bases). Germline V gives CDR1 LGHNA, CDR2 YSLEER. V was cut by 1 base and J by 0 bases, with 8 bases left in between. The CDR3 covers 15 residues. The CDR3 sequence is CASSQGGSSTDTQYF. CDR3 in DNA: TGCGCCAGCAGCCAAGGCGGGTCTAGCACAGATACGCAGTATTTT.

V and J are TRBV5-1 and TRBJ1-1; 7 positions match TRBD1. This CDR3 is built from 16 residues. With V trimmed by 4 bases and J by 1 base, 10 bases remained unmatched. The germline gives CDR1 SGHRS, CDR2 YFSETQ. CDR3 in amino acids: CASSPEPTGTNTEAFF. CDR3 coding DNA: TGCGCCAGCAGCCCCGAACCGACAGGGACGAACACTGAAGCTTTCTTT.

V and J are TRBV2 and TRBJ2-7; D not certain. The CDR3 extends over 12 amino acids. CDR1 is SNHLY and CDR2 is FYNNEI in the germline V gene. V was clipped by 3 bases and J by 4 bases, with 7 bases between them. This chain's CDR3 is CASSDLRYEQYF. The DNA for the CDR3 is TGTGCCAGCAGTGACCTCAGATACGAGCAGTACTTC.

The V call is TRBV18, the J call TRBJ1-1, with 9 bases identical to TRBD1. The germline CDR1 and CDR2 sequences are KGHSH and LQKENI. The CDR3 is made up of 18 amino acids. With 3 bases clipped from V and 0 bases from J, the junction kept 11 bases outside the gene matches. The CDR3 region has the DNA TGTGCCAGCTCACCGAATGCTGGACAGGGGATGTTGAACACTGAAGCTTTCTTT. It translates to CASSPNAGQGMLNTEAFF.

The chain recombines TRBV5-1 with TRBJ2-1; 13 positions agree with TRBD2. Trimming took 7 bases from V and 9 from J; bases not matched to a gene: 10. Per germline, CDR1 SGHRS and CDR2 YFSETQ. CDR3 size: 15 residues. The CDR3 region is CASSGLAGVDGEQFF. DNA of the CDR3: TGCGCCAGCTCAGGACTAGCGGGAGTAGACGGTGAGCAGTTCTTC.

The V gene is TRBV30, the J gene TRBJ2-7, with 9 positions matching TRBD1. Germline trimming cut 3 bases from V and 0 bases from J; bases unmatched to any gene: 6. CDR3 size: 15 residues. The germline V gene encodes CDR1 GTSNPN and CDR2 SVGIG (reference sequence). The CDR3 nucleotides are TGTGCCTGGAGGGCGACAGGGGGTTTCTCCTACGAGCAGTACTTC. It translates to CAWRATGGFSYEQYF.

There are a few counts of this clone. V gene TRBV7-9 combines with J gene TRBJ1-4; TRBD1 is a possible D gene (6 bases). V shed 1 base and J shed 1 base, with 10 bases lying between them. The CDR3 extends over 16 amino acids. CDR1 is SEHNR and CDR2 is FQNEAQ in the germline V gene (reference sequence). CDR3 amino acids: CASSLGGPGTNEKLFF. The CDR3 DNA reads TGTGCCAGCAGCTTAGGGGGGCCGGGAACTAATGAAAAACTGTTTTTT.

This rearrangement joins TRBV28 to TRBJ1-1, with a possible D match to TRBD1 (5 bases). Germline CDR1 reads MDHEN; CDR2 reads SYDVKM. This CDR3 spans 15 amino acids. Between the trimmed V and J ends, which lost 2 bases and 7 bases, there was a span of 17 bases. The CDR3 DNA reads TGTGCCAGCAGTTTAAGGGGAGGATTTGGGAGTGAAGCTTTCTTT. Translating gives CASSLRGGFGSEAFF.

This sequence joins TRBV2 and TRBJ1-1; 11 positions agree with TRBD1. J lost 1 base, V lost 7 bases, and 17 bases had no gene match. There are 19 residues in the CDR3. Per germline, CDR1 SNHLY and CDR2 FYNNEI. Here the CDR3 reads CASTWWIQRDRGRNTEAFF. CDR3 sequence (DNA): TGTGCCAGCACTTGGTGGATACAGAGGGACAGGGGGAGGAACACTGAAGCTTTCTTT.

This clone was seen a few times. The V and J genes are TRBV2 and TRBJ2-1; 9 bases fit TRBD2. V lost 3 bases to trimming and J lost 12 bases; unmatched junction nucleotides: 6. Per the germline V gene, CDR1 is SNHLY and CDR2 is FYNNEI. The CDR3 is 13 amino acids. DNA for the CDR3: TGTGCCAGCAGTGATTGGCGGGGGGGCACGCAGTTCTTC. It specifies CASSDWRGGTQFF.

The chain combines TRBV18 with TRBJ1-2, with 7 bases that match TRBD1. J lost 7 bases, V lost 3 bases, and 17 bases had no gene match. This CDR3 region has 17 residues. The V gene's germline CDR1 is KGHSH and CDR2 LQKENI. The CDR3 DNA reads TGTGCCAGCTCACCCGCCGGGACAGCAACCACCCACGGTGGCTACACCTTC. This codes for CASSPAGTATTHGGYTF.

The chain joins TRBV4-3 to TRBJ1-5, with no clear D. The germline V gene encodes CDR1 LGHNA and CDR2 YSLEER. Trimming shortened V by 0 bases and J by 1 base, and 13 bases separated the two germline ends. The CDR3 is 17 residues long. CDR3 sequence reads: CASSQEAGPLSNQPQHF. CDR3 in DNA: TGCGCCAGCAGCCAAGAGGCAGGCCCCCTAAGCAATCAGCCCCAGCATTTT.

The chain uses TRBV18 and TRBJ1-2; D ambiguous. Germline V gives CDR1 KGHSH, CDR2 LQKENI. Trimming cost V 1 base and J 6 bases, with 12 bases left between them. The CDR3 covers 14 residues. The CDR3 DNA reads TGTGCCAGCTCACCACGGTCCTGGGAGGATGGCTACACCTTC. Its translation: CASSPRSWEDGYTF.

The rearrangement uses TRBV9 and TRBJ2-2, with D possibly being TRBD1 (6 bases). CDR3 size: 14 residues. CDR1 SGDLS and CDR2 YYNGEE come from the germline V gene. The V end lost 5 bases, the J end lost 1 base, and 9 bases lay between the germline ends. The CDR3 sequence is CASSLGGNTGELFF. CDR3 bases: TGTGCCAGCAGTTTAGGGGGGAACACCGGGGAGCTGTTTTTT. Full variable domain (rest looked up from reference TRBV9 and TRBJ2-2): DSGVTQTPKHLITATGQRVTLRCSPRSGDLSVYWYQQSLDQGLQFLIQYYNGEERAKGNILERFSAQQFPDLHSELNLSSLELGDSALYFCASSLGGNTGELFFGEGSRLTVL.

The V and J genes are TRBV5-1 and TRBJ1-5; D gene ambiguous. The CDR3 is made up of 13 amino acids. Per the germline V gene, CDR1 is SGHRS and CDR2 is YFSETQ. V gave up 5 bases and J gave up 0 bases, with 6 bases separating them. The CDR3 region is CASSRDSNQPQHF. The CDR3, as DNA: TGCGCCAGCAGTCGGGATAGCAATCAGCCCCAGCATTTT. The whole variable domain, remainder taken from reference TRBV5-1 and TRBJ1-5, is KAGVTQTPRYLIKTRGQQVTLSCSPISGHRSVSWYQQTPGQGLQFLFEYFSETQRNKGNFPGRFSGRQFSNSRSEMNVSTLELGDSALYLCASSRDSNQPQHFGDGTRLSIL.

The chain links TRBV27 to TRBJ2-7; 8 nucleotides align to TRBD2. Losses at the gene ends were 1 base for V and 2 bases for J; bases not matched to a gene: 13. CDR3 length: 18 amino acids. Germline CDR1 reads MNHEY; CDR2 reads SMNVEV (reference sequence). The CDR3, as DNA: TGTGCCAGCAGTTTATACTGGAGCGGGAGAGAATATGCCTACGAGCAGTACTTC. Translation: CASSLYWSGREYAYEQYF.

This chain connects TRBV6-1 to TRBJ2-1, with TRBD2 as a possible D gene (5 bases). The CDR3 has 15 amino acids. From germline, CDR1 is MNHNS and CDR2 SASEGT. Trimming removed 0 bases at V and 0 bases at J, with 6 bases between. CDR3 DNA: TGTGCCAGCAGTGAAGCGGGGAGCTCCTACAATGAGCAGTTCTTC. Translation: CASSEAGSSYNEQFF.

V usage is TRBV6-4 and J usage is TRBJ2-4, with D possibly matching TRBD1 (5 bases). The V end lost 2 bases, the J end lost 0 bases, and 20 bases lay between the germline ends. This CDR3 has 19 amino acids. Per germline, CDR1 MRHNA and CDR2 SNTAGT. In DNA, the CDR3 is TGTGCCAGCAGTGACCCCTCGTACCCAGGGAATCTAGCCAAAAACATTCAGTACTTC. Translation: CASSDPSYPGNLAKNIQYF.

V is TRBV28 and J is TRBJ2-3, with a weak D call TRBD2 (6 bases). Germline V gives CDR1 MDHEN, CDR2 SYDVKM. Trimming pared 2 bases from V and 8 bases from J, leaving 11 bases between. The CDR3 runs 13 residues. Here the CDR3 reads CASSLPGVGTQYF. In DNA, the CDR3 is TGTGCCAGCAGTTTACCGGGAGTGGGTACGCAGTATTTT.

The chain recombines TRBV19 with TRBJ1-6, with 7 bases matching TRBD1. V gave up 4 bases and J gave up 8 bases; unmatched junction bases: 17. This CDR3 is built from 18 residues. Looked up from germline, CDR1 is LNHDA and CDR2 is SQIVND (reference sequence). The CDR3 DNA sequence: TGTGCCAGTAGTACTTTTTTGACAGGGCGTTCCCGGGATTCACCCCTCCACTTT. Translated, it gives CASSTFLTGRSRDSPLHF.

The table lists this clone with a count of one. The V gene is TRBV7-9, the J gene TRBJ2-3, with TRBD2 identical over 11 bases. The CDR3 has 16 residues. V was pared by 6 bases and J by 2 bases, with 7 bases of the junction left unmatched. Germline V gives CDR1 SEHNR, CDR2 FQNEAQ (reference sequence). The CDR3 DNA reads as TGTGCCAGCAGACCTGGACTAGCGGGCCTCACAGATACGCAGTATTTT. Its translation: CASRPGLAGLTDTQYF.

The V gene is TRBV5-1, the J gene TRBJ1-1, with 7 nucleotides matching TRBD1. The J segment lost 7 bases and the V segment lost 3 bases, leaving 6 bases of the junction unmatched. Germline lookup yields CDR1 SGHRS and CDR2 YFSETQ. This CDR3 has 13 amino acids. Here the CDR3 DNA reads TGCGCCAGCAGCTACCGACAGGGCCTTGAAGCTTTCTTT. It specifies CASSYRQGLEAFF.

This chain links TRBV7-3 with TRBJ2-7; D is ambiguous. The germline CDR1 and CDR2 sequences are SGHTA and FQGTGA. Trimming left V 1 base short and J 0 bases short, with 7 bases between. The CDR3 is 14 amino acids. CDR3 in DNA: TGTGCCAGCAGCTTAATGGTCGGCTCCTACGAGCAGTACTTC. This translates into CASSLMVGSYEQYF.

The rearrangement uses TRBV15 and TRBJ1-5; 7 bases are a match to TRBD1. With V trimmed by 1 base and J by 5 bases, 5 bases remained unmatched. Germline CDR1 and CDR2: LNHNV and YYDKDF (reference sequence). The CDR3 covers 15 residues. Here the CDR3 DNA reads TGTGCCACCAGCAGAGGGCTACAGGGGCATCAGCCCCAGCATTTT. It is translated as CATSRGLQGHQPQHF. The entire variable domain, with the rest obtained from reference TRBV15 and TRBJ1-5, is as follows: DAMVIQNPRYQVTQFGKPVTLSCSQTLNHNVMYWYQQKSSQAPKLLFHYYDKDFNNEADTPDNFQSRRPNTSFCFLDIRSPGLGDTAMYLCATSRGLQGHQPQHFGDGTRLSIL.

The chain is built from TRBV28 and TRBJ2-5; TRBD2 might be the D (6 bases). Trimming shortened V by 5 bases and J by 0 bases, and 13 bases separated the two germline ends. Germline CDR1 and CDR2: MDHEN and SYDVKM. The CDR3 extends over 15 amino acids. The CDR3 loop is CASSPGLPDQETQYF. The DNA of the CDR3 is TGTGCCAGCAGTCCGGGACTTCCCGACCAAGAGACCCAGTACTTC. The complete variable domain, with remaining parts taken from reference TRBV28 and TRBJ2-5, reads DVKVTQSSRYLVKRTGEKVFLECVQDMDHENMFWYRQDPGLGLRLIYFSYDVKMKEKGDIPEGYSVSREKKERFSLILESASTNQTSMYLCASSPGLPDQETQYFGPGTRLLVL.

The CDR3 reads CASSKDRTAYGYTF. The CDR3 DNA sequence: TGTGCCAGCAGCAAAGATCGGACAGCCTATGGCTACACCTTC. This chain joins TRBV21-1 and TRBJ1-2; the D call TRBD1 from the table was never checked on the DNA. TRBV21-1 is tagged as a pseudogene. The CDR3 is made up of 14 amino acids.

The chain carries TRBV21-1 and TRBJ1-4; the D call of TRBD1 is as the table states it, not checked on the DNA. TRBV21-1 is given as a pseudogene. This CDR3 is built from 16 residues. The CDR3 DNA sequence: TGTGCCAGCAGCAACGGGCCCCAGGGTAGTAATGAAAAACTGTTTTTT. This encodes CASSNGPQGSNEKLFF.

The CDR3 loop is CAIRPQGSTEAFF. Here the CDR3 DNA reads TGTGCCATCAGACCTCAGGGGAGCACTGAAGCTTTCTTT. The chain uses TRBV10-3 and TRBJ1-1; tentative D call: TRBD1 (6 bases). The CDR3 spans 13 residues. CDR1 and CDR2 from the germline V gene are ENHRY and SYGVKD. The ends were cut back, 6 bases at V and 4 bases at J, with 12 bases in the middle.

This clone occurred once. This chain joins TRBV4-3 and TRBJ2-7; tentatively, D is TRBD2 (6 bases). V was trimmed by 4 bases and J by 5 bases, leaving 12 bases between them. CDR3 size: 13 residues. Germline V CDR1 and CDR2: LGHNA, YSLEER. Here the CDR3 DNA reads TGCGCCAGCAGCCGGGTCTCGGGGGACGAGCAGTACTTC. Encoded protein: CASSRVSGDEQYF.